This entry describes one TCR beta chain. As yet, its antigen is unknown. This record belongs to a study of cytomegalovirus exposure and HLA in healthy donors. Overall study results and limits: Through in vitro validation, three CMV-associated chains were shown to be specific for CMV antigens. What TCR beta sequences reportedly achieved was accurate prediction of HLA-A and HLA-B alleles in most subjects.

Primers for the PCR totalled 60 Vbeta and 13 Jbeta. How the authors handled the data: Unique TCR beta chains numbered around 80 million in a later analysis, with some 9.9 million shared. Profiling relied on immunoSEQ multiplex PCR, and the TCRdb table lists in-frame clones only, not all of them. V, J and clone size are those of that table, while D and trimming were read from the DNA. The table has about 160,000 clones, approximately 86% seen once. This TCR was sampled from a woman aged 18-30 years in good health and CMV-seronegative. Sequenced sample: PBMCs.

CDR3 protein: CASSADRGTEPNEKLFF. CDR3 nucleotide sequence: TGTGCCAGCAGTGCGGACAGGGGGACGGAACCTAATGAAAAACTGTTTTTT. J is TRBJ1-4 and V is TRBV6-1; TRBD1 matches 10 bases. Germline loops: CDR1 MNHNS, CDR2 SASEGT. CDR3 length: 17 residues. Losses at the gene ends were 4 bases for V and 3 bases for J; bases not matched to a gene: 8.